This is a list of T cell receptor beta chains from one sample in a study of cytomegalovirus exposure and HLA in healthy donors. Some clones are missing from TCRdb's copy, which holds only in-frame ones; the method was immunoSEQ multiplex PCR. The repertoire holds 200,000 to 250,000 clones, with about 82% as singletons. Sequencing was performed on PBMCs. The receptor source for this set is a man aged 25-45 years in good health and CMV-seronegative. The conserved cysteine and the conserved F or W are not part of the CDR3 here. The order of the fields is V gene, J gene, CDR3 protein.

V: TRBV19; J: TRBJ1-1; CDR3: ASSRAKNTEAF
V: TRBV28; J: TRBJ1-1; CDR3: ASSLQGAEGTEAF
V: TRBV11-2; J: TRBJ1-6; CDR3: ASKREGGPNSPLH
V: TRBV28; J: TRBJ2-6; CDR3: ASSGVEASVLT
V: TRBV10-2; J: TRBJ2-1; CDR3: ASISLAGPREQF
V: TRBV7-9; J: TRBJ1-4; CDR3: ASSLEPVNEKLF
V: TRBV6-5; J: TRBJ1-1; CDR3: ASSSTGSEAF
V: TRBV19; J: TRBJ2-5; CDR3: ASSILAGSQETQY
V: TRBV5-8; J: TRBJ2-3; CDR3: ASSLLADTQY
V: TRBV6-1; J: TRBJ1-4; CDR3: ASSEGTGHEKLF
V: TRBV6-1; J: TRBJ2-7; CDR3: ASHQSRSSYEQY
V: TRBV6-1; J: TRBJ2-3; CDR3: ASSPGLAFNAQY